This entry lists 21 T cell receptor beta chains sequenced from one sample in a study of breast tumors, draining lymph nodes, adjacent tissues. Samples came from axillary lymph nodes draining the breast cancer. TCRdb reprocessed the multiplex PCR reads via MiXCR and lists one record per CDR3 protein. In the table there are approximately 250,000 distinct CDR3 sequences, less than 40% of which are singletons. The sequencing input was axillary lymph node tissue. The source of these receptors is a female donor with breast cancer. Some clones in this sample may be carry-over from other donors' samples.

This clonotype was seen ten or more times. At one end, the junction sequence differs from germline, possibly due to a read error. The rearrangement joins TRBV6-6 to TRBJ1-2; a possible D gene is TRBD1 (6 bases). The CDR3 is 15 amino acids. The germline gives CDR1 MNHNY, CDR2 SVGAGI (reference sequence). The CDR3 region is CASSHSDRTNYGYTF. CDR3 coding DNA: TGTGCCAGCAGTCACTCGGACAGAACTAACTATGGCTACACCTTC.

The chain recombines TRBV4-3 with TRBJ2-2; TRBD1 might be the D (5 bases). Germline loops: CDR1 LGHNA, CDR2 YSLEER. The CDR3 consists of 13 residues. Trimming shortened V by 5 bases and J by 6 bases, and 10 bases separated the two germline ends. The CDR3 protein is CASSAQVPGELFF. CDR3 coding DNA: TGCGCCAGCAGCGCACAGGTCCCCGGGGAGCTGTTTTTT.

This clonotype was observed many times. This chain links TRBV10-2 with TRBJ1-3; no clear D. The CDR3 extends over 14 amino acids. Germline CDR1 WSHSY, CDR2 SAAADI. V was cut by 2 bases and J by 5 bases, with 10 bases left in between. CDR3 in amino acids: CASSENPRRNTIYF. CDR3 bases: TGCGCCAGCAGTGAGAACCCACGGAGAAACACCATATATTTT.

Concerning this clonotype: Lacking the conserved final phenylalanine or tryptophan, this CDR3 likely reflects a read error. The limits of the CDR3 on the DNA are not certain, so only TCRdb's listed CDR3 is given. The gene calls are TRBV19 and TRBJ2-6; the table assigns TRBD1, which was not confirmed against the DNA. The CDR3 contains 10 residues when both ends are counted. Germline V gene lookup returns CDR1 LNHDA and CDR2 SQIVND (reference sequence). CDR3 protein: CASSAGRTGI.

The sample holds many counts of this clonotype. The rearrangement uses TRBV6-5 and TRBJ2-3; D remains ambiguous. This CDR3 region has 13 residues. Germline V gene data show CDR1 as MNHEY and CDR2 as SVGAGI. V lost 10 bases and J 2 bases, leaving 13 bases between the germline ends. The CDR3 spells CATREVNTDTQYF. The CDR3 DNA reads as TGTGCCACGAGAGAGGTTAACACAGATACGCAGTATTTT.

The chain couples TRBV7-8 to TRBJ2-3; 7 bases fit TRBD2. The CDR3 has 16 amino acids. V lost 1 base and J lost 5; bases outside the gene matches: 9. Germline V CDR1 and CDR2: SGHVS, FQNEAQ. CDR3 in DNA: TGTGCCAGCAGCTTAGTTGCGGGAGTAGGGGTAGATACGCAGTATTTT. Protein: CASSLVAGVGVDTQYF.

This clonotype was picked up many times. The chain employs TRBV11-3 and TRBJ2-3; D ambiguous. Per germline, CDR1 SGHNT and CDR2 YENEEA. The CDR3 totals 16 residues. V was trimmed by 5 bases and J by 1 base, leaving 16 bases between them. CDR3 DNA sequence: TGTGCCAGCAGCCTCCGACGAAAAAGGGGCACAGATACGCAGTATTTT. Its translation: CASSLRRKRGTDTQYF.

This clonotype has a count of ten or more. The CDR3 protein is CASSVGAGSGTGELFF. In nucleotides, the CDR3 is TGTGCCAGCAGCGTAGGTGCCGGGAGTGGGACCGGGGAGCTGTTTTTT. The chain joins TRBV9 to TRBJ2-2, with a tentative D call TRBD2 (6 bases). From germline, CDR1 is SGDLS and CDR2 YYNGEE. The CDR3 runs 16 residues. The germline V and J ends were trimmed by 0 bases and 5 bases, with 14 bases remaining between them. Full variable domain (outside the CDR3, taken from reference TRBV9 and TRBJ2-2): DSGVTQTPKHLITATGQRVTLRCSPRSGDLSVYWYQQSLDQGLQFLIQYYNGEERAKGNILERFSAQQFPDLHSELNLSSLELGDSALYFCASSVGAGSGTGELFFGEGSRLTVL.

The table lists this clonotype with many counts. CDR3 sequence (DNA): TGTGCCACCAGTAAAGACAAGACAGAAAAACTGTTTTTT. This encodes CATSKDKTEKLFF. The chain recombines TRBV24-1 with TRBJ1-4; the D is unclear. CDR3 length equals 13 residues. V lost 6 bases and J 8 bases, leaving 12 bases between the germline ends. Per germline, CDR1 KGHDR and CDR2 SFDVKD.

The chain combines TRBV29-1 with TRBJ2-7; TRBD2 aligns across 11 bases. The CDR3 is made up of 12 amino acids. Germline CDR1 SQVTM, CDR2 ANQGSEA. V was pared by 5 bases and J by 7 bases, with 4 bases of the junction left unmatched. The DNA of the CDR3 is TGCAGCGTTCCGGGACTAGCGGCTGAGCAGTACTTC. Residues: CSVPGLAAEQYF.

Worth noting for this clonotype: The junction and the germline gene differ at one end; a read error may be behind it. The chain combines TRBV9 with TRBJ2-1; 9 bases align to TRBD1. The V gene's germline CDR1 is SGDLS and CDR2 YYNGEE. CDR3 length equals 16 residues. The CDR3 DNA is TGTGCCAGCGCGCCCGGGACAGGGCTTAGCAGCAATGCGCAGTTCTTC. This translates into CASAPGTGLSSNAQFF.

This clonotype was recorded at least ten times. This sequence joins TRBV7-2 and TRBJ2-2; 7 nucleotides match TRBD1. The germline gives CDR1 SGHTA, CDR2 FQGNSA. With 5 bases clipped from V and 5 bases from J, the junction kept 11 bases outside the gene matches. The CDR3 totals 16 residues. The chain's CDR3 is CASSPQPRGTTGELFF. CDR3 bases: TGTGCCAGCAGCCCGCAACCCAGGGGGACAACCGGGGAGCTGTTTTTT.

The chain combines TRBV15 with TRBJ2-7; 10 bases fit TRBD2. CDR1 is LNHNV and CDR2 is YYDKDF in the germline V gene (reference sequence). The CDR3 runs 17 residues. Germline trimming cut 3 bases from V and 3 bases from J; bases unmatched to any gene: 11. The CDR3 sequence: CATSSLAGGSGSYEQYF. The CDR3 nucleotides read TGTGCCACCAGCAGCTTAGCGGGGGGTAGCGGGAGCTACGAGCAGTACTTC.

Remarks on this clonotype: No DNA is shown, since the ends of the CDR3 on it are uncertain; the CDR3 is the one TCRdb lists. The chain uses TRBV7-5 and TRBJ1-6; the table's TRBD1 call for D was not verified on the DNA. TRBV7-5 is a documented pseudogene. The CDR3 adds up to 19 amino acids, both ends counted. The CDR3 loop reads CISVPAKYRDRESPSPLHF.

The rearrangement joins TRBV6-1 to TRBJ2-7; 9 bases line up with TRBD1. Germline V CDR1 and CDR2: MNHNS, SASEGT. With V trimmed by 2 bases and J by 3 bases, 11 bases remained unmatched. The CDR3 contains 17 residues. The CDR3, as DNA: TGTGCCAGCAGTGAAATAGTTTGGGGACAGGGAGTCTACGAGCAGTACGTC. It yields the protein CASSEIVWGQGVYEQYV.

In this sample, this clonotype turned up many times. The V call is TRBV11-2, the J call TRBJ2-1, with unresolved D. The CDR3 extends over 13 amino acids. CDR1 and CDR2 (germline): SGHAT, FQNNGV. V was pared by 5 bases and J by 6 bases, with 11 bases between. For the CDR3, the DNA is TGTGCCAGCAGCCCACTCCTCCGCAATGAGCAGTTCTTC. Residues: CASSPLLRNEQFF.

Many counts were recorded for this clonotype. The chain uses TRBV6-5 and TRBJ2-3, with 14 bases matching TRBD2. With 6 bases clipped from V and 0 bases from J, the junction kept 14 bases outside the gene matches. This CDR3 contains 20 residues. Germline assignment: CDR1 MNHEY and CDR2 SVGAGI. CDR3 residues: CASSKRLAGGPNPSTDTQYF. Written as DNA, the CDR3 is TGTGCCAGCAGCAAAAGACTAGCGGGAGGGCCGAATCCTAGCACAGATACGCAGTATTTT.

The V and J genes are TRBV19 and TRBJ1-6; 10 nucleotides line up with TRBD1. The end of the DNA aligns better with TRBJ2-7, so the J call may be wrong. CDR1 is LNHDA, CDR2 SQIVND, per germline (reference sequence). The CDR3 sequence is 14 residues long. The CDR3 sequence is CASSLRQGADEQYF. For the CDR3, the DNA is TGTGCCAGTAGTCTAAGACAGGGGGCTGACGAGCAGTACTTC.

There are many counts of this clonotype. The chain joins TRBV15 to TRBJ2-1; D unclear. This CDR3 has 16 residues. CDR1 and CDR2 from the germline V gene are LNHNV and YYDKDF (reference sequence). V was pared by 0 bases and J by 1 base, with 10 bases between. For the CDR3, the DNA is TGTGCCACCAGCAGAGATTTCAGGTCTTCCTACAATGAGCAGTTCTTC. Encoded protein: CATSRDFRSSYNEQFF.

The genes are TRBV20-1 and TRBJ2-2, with 12 positions matching TRBD2. Trimming took 4 bases from V and 2 from J; bases not matched to a gene: 5. CDR1 and CDR2 (germline): DFQATT, SNEGSKA (reference sequence). The CDR3 totals 16 residues. The CDR3 nucleotides read TGCAGTGCTAAGCTAGCGGGGGGGCTTAACACCGGGGAGCTGTTTTTT. This sequence encodes CSAKLAGGLNTGELFF.

Comments on this clonotype: No conserved phenylalanine or tryptophan is present at the end of the CDR3, so a read error is the likely explanation. The rearrangement uses TRBV20-1 and TRBJ2-1; D may be TRBD1 or TRBD2 (5 bases each). Germline V CDR1 and CDR2: DFQATT, SNEGSKA (reference sequence). CDR3 length: 10 residues. Trimming took off 6 bases at V and 9 bases at J, with 9 bases between the two ends. CDR3 sequence: CSAGAPEQFS. The CDR3 coding sequence is TGCAGTGCCGGGGCCCCTGAGCAGTTCTCC.